The rows below give T cell receptor beta chains drawn from one sample of a study of blood T cell repertoires in COVID-19. Data came from immunoSEQ multiplex PCR; TCRdb stores just in-frame clones and leaves some out. This sample has just over 95,000 clones, with about nine tenths found just once. Sequenced input: peripheral blood. These receptors were taken from a man aged 50 or older with acute or convalescent COVID-19. CDR3s include the opening cysteine and the closing phenylalanine or tryptophan. The D gene is left open where the match is weak. The size of a clone is reported for some rows only, either as once, few or many, or as a class for expanded clones.

v_call,d_call,clone_size,j_call,cdr3_aa,cdr3_nt
TRBV5-4,-,-,TRBJ1-1,CASATRQFVEAFF,TGTGCCAGCGCCACCCGACAGTTTGTTGAAGCTTTCTTT
TRBV4-1,TRBD2,-,TRBJ2-3,CASSRVAGVGDTQYF,TGCGCCAGCAGCCGTGTAGCGGGAGTTGGAGATACGCAGTATTTT
TRBV7-8,TRBD2,-,TRBJ2-3,CASSLVTGRAADTQYF,TGTGCCAGCAGCTTAGTAACCGGGAGGGCCGCAGATACGCAGTATTTT
TRBV24-1,-,-,TRBJ1-1,CATSDTGNTEAFF,TGTGCCACCAGTGATACAGGGAACACTGAAGCTTTCTTT
TRBV5-5,-,-,TRBJ1-2,CASSLTTGPGGYTF,TGTGCCAGCAGCTTAACCACGGGTCCGGGTGGCTACACCTTC
TRBV21-1,-,once,TRBJ2-7,CASSPLATPYEQYF,TGTGCCAGCAGCCCTCTAGCGACCCCCTACGAGCAGTACTTC
TRBV25-1,TRBD1,-,TRBJ1-2,CASSDHGQGIDFYTF,TGTGCCAGCAGTGACCACGGACAGGGAATTGACTTCTACACCTTC
TRBV7-8,TRBD1,-,TRBJ2-1,CASSLRDRGIDEQFF,TGTGCCAGCAGCCTAAGGGACAGGGGTATCGATGAGCAGTTCTTC
TRBV19,-,-,TRBJ1-2,CASSIGGTGGYTF,TGTGCCAGTAGTATAGGTGGGACTGGCGGCTACACCTTC
TRBV2,TRBD1,-,TRBJ1-1,CASSRQGWASGNTEAFF,TGTGCCAGCAGTAGACAGGGCTGGGCCTCCGGAAACACTGAAGCTTTCTTT
TRBV10-3,-,few,TRBJ2-7,CAISPSRDNYEQYF,TGTGCCATCAGCCCCAGCCGGGACAACTACGAGCAGTACTTC
TRBV27,TRBD2,-,TRBJ2-1,CASREAGRDEQFF,TGTGCCAGCAGGGAAGCGGGACGGGATGAGCAGTTCTTC
TRBV27,-,-,TRBJ1-2,CASSLSAGGGYTF,TGTGCCAGCAGTTTATCGGCGGGCGGGGGCTACACCTTC
TRBV27,-,-,TRBJ2-4,CASSRALNRVAIQYF,TGTGCCAGCAGTAGGGCCCTCAACAGGGTGGCCATTCAGTACTTC
TRBV2,TRBD1,-,TRBJ1-2,CASRAGTGYGYTF,TGTGCCAGCAGAGCCGGGACAGGCTATGGCTACACCTTC
TRBV27,TRBD2,-,TRBJ2-7,CATGRAGGGSGTSYEQYF,TGTGCCACGGGGCGGGCGGGGGGAGGTAGCGGGACGTCCTACGAGCAGTACTTC
TRBV5-5,TRBD2,-,TRBJ2-7,CASSLGGRAGSSEQYF,TGTGCCAGCAGCTTGGGCGGGAGGGCCGGTTCTTCCGAGCAGTACTTC
TRBV3-1/TRBV3-2,-,-,TRBJ2-3,CASSSPLRADTQYF,TGTGCCAGCAGCTCTCCCCTCCGAGCAGATACGCAGTATTTT
TRBV12-3/TRBV12-4,-,once,TRBJ2-7,CASGAADYEQYF,TGTGCCAGCGGAGCGGCCGACTACGAGCAGTACTTC
TRBV14,TRBD1,-,TRBJ1-1,CASSPGQLNTEAFF,TGTGCCAGCAGCCCGGGACAGCTGAACACTGAAGCTTTCTTT
TRBV24-1,TRBD2,-,TRBJ2-7,CATSDPGGGNTYEQYF,TGTGCCACCAGTGACCCCGGGGGGGGTAACACGTACGAGCAGTACTTC
TRBV9,TRBD1,-,TRBJ2-1,CASSASRTGEGEQFF,TGTGCCAGCAGCGCCTCACGGACAGGGGAAGGTGAGCAGTTCTTC
TRBV10-3,TRBD2,-,TRBJ2-3,CAISELTSGSTDTQYF,TGTGCCATCAGTGAGTTGACTAGCGGGTCCACAGATACGCAGTATTTT
TRBV9,TRBD1,-,TRBJ2-6,CASSVAVRIGQGGTGANVLTF,TGTGCCAGCAGCGTAGCAGTACGGATTGGACAGGGGGGAACTGGGGCCAACGTCCTGACTTTC
TRBV6-2/TRBV6-3,TRBD2,-,TRBJ2-1,CASSSPTLAGLQFF,TGTGCCAGCAGTTCCCCGACCTTAGCGGGTCTACAGTTCTTC
TRBV29-1,-,-,TRBJ1-1,CSVKEATEAFF,TGCAGCGTCAAGGAGGCCACTGAAGCTTTCTTT
TRBV9,-,-,TRBJ1-6,CASSPWGGGSPLHF,TGTGCCAGCAGCCCATGGGGGGGAGGTTCACCCCTCCACTTT
TRBV19,-,-,TRBJ1-2,CASSALTGDTGGYTF,TGTGCCAGTAGTGCGCTGACCGGCGACACAGGGGGCTACACCTTC
TRBV18,-,-,TRBJ1-2,CASSPNRRDYGYTF,TGTGCCAGCTCACCCAATAGACGGGACTATGGCTACACCTTC
TRBV6-5,-,-,TRBJ1-5,CASRLTANQPQHF,TGTGCCAGCAGACTCACAGCCAATCAGCCCCAGCATTTT
TRBV27,TRBD1,-,TRBJ1-5,CASSFRGLNQPQHF,TGTGCCAGCAGTTTTAGGGGGCTCAATCAGCCCCAGCATTTT
TRBV5-1,-,-,TRBJ2-3,CASSFEASATDTQYF,TGCGCCAGCAGCTTCGAGGCCAGCGCCACAGATACGCAGTATTTT
TRBV6-2/TRBV6-3,-,-,TRBJ2-7,CASNPRGKATYEQYF,TGTGCCAGCAACCCAAGGGGGAAAGCGACCTACGAGCAGTACTTC
TRBV9,-,once,TRBJ2-7,CASSETTSSYEQYF,TGTGCCAGCAGCGAGACGACTAGCTCCTACGAGCAGTACTTC
TRBV4-3,-,-,TRBJ2-7,CASSQDWPPYEQYF,TGCGCCAGCAGCCAAGATTGGCCGCCCTACGAGCAGTACTTC
TRBV7-2,TRBD2,-,TRBJ2-1,CASGAGRGVYNEQFF,TGTGCCAGCGGCGCCGGCCGGGGGGTCTACAATGAGCAGTTCTTC
TRBV6-5,-,-,TRBJ2-7,CASKREPDEQYF,TGTGCCAGCAAGAGGGAACCCGACGAGCAGTACTTC
TRBV6-5,-,once,TRBJ2-1,CASSYSISSSYNEQFF,TGTGCCAGCAGTTACTCGATCTCTAGCTCCTACAATGAGCAGTTCTTC
TRBV25-1,-,-,TRBJ2-7,CASSVSPASYEQYF,TGTGCCAGCAGTGTGTCCCCAGCGTCCTACGAGCAGTACTTC
TRBV27,-,once,TRBJ2-7,CASSYGGYEQYF,TGTGCCAGCAGTTACGGGGGCTACGAGCAGTACTTC
TRBV6-5,-,-,TRBJ1-1,CASSYTRLGSTEAFF,TGTGCCAGCAGTTACACGAGATTGGGGAGCACTGAAGCTTTCTTT